This T cell receptor (beta chain) was sequenced in a study of blood T cell repertoires in COVID-19. About the research overall: Samples came from the United States, Italy and Spain, spanning acute and convalescent COVID-19. T cells, B-cell-depleted T cells, or PBMCs supplied cDNA or gDNA.

Methods used by the authors: Reference gene primer amplification in the assay estimated nucleated cell counts. Using immunoSEQ multiplex PCR, the repertoire was profiled, and TCRdb retains in-frame clones only, with some absent. The V and J calls and clone size come from that table; D and trimming were worked out from the DNA. Found here are about 140,000 clones, 79% of them singletons; the top ten hold around 3.3%. This clone has only one observation. There are 13 residues in the CDR3. Trimming removed 6 bases from V and 9 bases from J, with 18 bases in between. The germline V gene encodes CDR1 SGHRS and CDR2 YFSETQ.

The sequencing input was peripheral blood. This receptor was obtained from a man aged 55 to 70 with acute or convalescent COVID-19. V usage is TRBV5-1 and J usage is TRBJ1-2; D is uncertain. CDR3 region: CASTLEGFGRYTF. CDR3 nucleotides: TGCGCCAGCACCCTGGAGGGATTTGGGCGCTACACCTTC.